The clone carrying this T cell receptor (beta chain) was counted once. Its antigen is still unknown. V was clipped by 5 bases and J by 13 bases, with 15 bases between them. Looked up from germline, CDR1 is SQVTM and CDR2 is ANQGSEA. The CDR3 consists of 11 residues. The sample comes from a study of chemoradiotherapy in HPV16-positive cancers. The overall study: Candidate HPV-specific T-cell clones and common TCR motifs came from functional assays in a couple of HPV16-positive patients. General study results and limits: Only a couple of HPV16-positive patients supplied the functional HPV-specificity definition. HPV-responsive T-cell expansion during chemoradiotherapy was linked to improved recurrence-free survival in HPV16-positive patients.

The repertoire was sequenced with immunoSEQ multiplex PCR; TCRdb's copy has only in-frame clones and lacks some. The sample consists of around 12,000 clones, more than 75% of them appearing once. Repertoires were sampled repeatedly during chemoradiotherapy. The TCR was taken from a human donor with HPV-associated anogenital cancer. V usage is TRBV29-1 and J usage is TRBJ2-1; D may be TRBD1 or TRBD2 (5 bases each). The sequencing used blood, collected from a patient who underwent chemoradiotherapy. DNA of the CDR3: TGCAGCGTTCAGAGGGCGAGGGACCAGTTCTTC. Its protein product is CSVQRARDQFF.